This T cell receptor beta chain stems from a study of shared clonotypes between healthy human individuals. V gave up 8 bases and J gave up 5 bases, with 13 bases separating them. The V gene's germline CDR1 is MNHNY and CDR2 SVGAGI (reference sequence). The length of the CDR3 is 12 residues. Clones were sequenced by immunoSEQ multiplex PCR, and TCRdb holds only the in-frame ones, with some missing. The sample consists of about 2.3 million clones, about nine tenths of them appearing once. The sequence derives from a man aged 18 to 30 in good health. Some clones in this sample may be carry-over from other donors' samples. The sample was naive CD4+ T cells from PBMCs. Subset described: CD45RA+ positively selected. This chain connects TRBV6-6 to TRBJ2-7; a possible D gene is TRBD1 (5 bases). In nucleotides, the CDR3 is TGTGCCAGCGCGGCCAGGGTCGACGAGCAGTACTTC. Translated: CASAARVDEQYF.